This T cell receptor (beta chain) is drawn from a study of cytomegalovirus exposure and HLA in healthy donors. The PCR was carried out with 60 Vbeta primers and 13 Jbeta primers. Assay used: immunoSEQ multiplex PCR; TCRdb lists only in-frame clones, some missing. The table lists around 140,000 clones, 80% of them singletons. J was trimmed by 5 bases and V by 5 bases; bases with no gene match: 8. Germline CDR1 is SGHVS and CDR2 is FNYEAQ. This CDR3 has 15 amino acids. What was sequenced was PBMCs. The receptor was derived from a man over 45 in good health and CMV-seronegative. The V call is TRBV7-6, the J call TRBJ2-1, with TRBD2 matching over 8 bases. CDR3 in amino acids: CASSRTSGGNNEQFF. The CDR3, as DNA: TGTGCCAGCAGCCGCACTAGCGGAGGAAACAATGAGCAGTTCTTC. Full variable domain (outside the CDR3, taken from reference TRBV7-6 and TRBJ2-1): GAGVSQSPRYKVTKRGQDVALRCDPISGHVSLYWYRQALGQGPEFLTYFNYEAQQDKSGLPNDRFSAERPEGSISTLTIQRTEQRDSAMYRCASSRTSGGNNEQFFGPGTRLTVL.